Listed below are T cell receptor beta chains from one sample, sequenced in a study of T cell responses to AZD1222 COVID-19 vaccine. Method: immunoSEQ multiplex PCR; TCRdb's copy keeps in-frame clones and lacks some. The repertoire has over 140,000 clones, 92% of them found once; the top ten carry 3% to 4.5%. The sample here was peripheral blood, taken 28 days after the second AZD1222 dose. The receptors were sampled from an adult who received the AZD1222 COVID-19 vaccine. CDR3s include the opening cysteine and the closing phenylalanine or tryptophan. Each record gives: J gene, clone size, V gene, D gene, CDR3 DNA, CDR3 protein. The D gene is left open where the match is weak. The size of a clone is reported for some rows only, either as once, few or many, or as a class for expanded clones.

TRBJ1-1 | . | TRBV19 | . | TGTGCCAGTAGTGCCCGACCCAGGACGCGACTCGCCGAAGCTTTCTTT | CASSARPRTRLAEAFF
TRBJ1-2 | . | TRBV12-2 | . | TGTGCTAGGGACAGGGGTCCCTATGGCTACACCTTC | CARDRGPYGYTF
TRBJ2-3 | . | TRBV7-8 | TRBD2 | TGTGCCAGCAGCTCCGGACTAGCGGGGCACACAGATACGCAGTATTTT | CASSSGLAGHTDTQYF
TRBJ1-3 | . | TRBV9 | TRBD1 | TGTGCCAGCAGCCCCGGGACAGCTGGAAACACCATATATTTT | CASSPGTAGNTIYF
TRBJ1-1 | once | TRBV6-5 | . | TGTGCCAGCAGTCCCGGGACCATTAGGGCCACTGAAGCTTTCTTT | CASSPGTIRATEAFF
TRBJ1-2 | few | TRBV24-1 | . | TGTGCCACCAGTGACCCGGTCAGGGACCCTGGCTACACCTTC | CATSDPVRDPGYTF
TRBJ2-2 | . | TRBV27 | TRBD2 | TGTGCCAGCGGAGGTAGCGGGAGGGCCTGGAACACCGGGGAGCTGTTTTTT | CASGGSGRAWNTGELFF
TRBJ2-2 | once | TRBV11-2 | . | TGTGCCAGCAGCCAGTTGACAGACGCCGGGGAGCTGTTTTTT | CASSQLTDAGELFF
TRBJ1-5 | . | TRBV30 | . | TGTGCCTGGAGTTCGGGGGGGAATCAGCCCCAGCATTTT | CAWSSGGNQPQHF
TRBJ2-3 | . | TRBV18 | . | TGTGCCAGCTCACCCAGAGGCGGCAGCACAGATACGCAGTATTTT | CASSPRGGSTDTQYF
TRBJ2-6 | once | TRBV5-1 | TRBD2 | TGCGCCAGCAGCTTGGTGGGAGGGAGCTCTGGGGCCAACGTCCTGACTTTC | CASSLVGGSSGANVLTF
TRBJ1-5 | . | TRBV27 | . | TGTGCCAGCAGTTTAAGCTCGGGTCTTCGGCCCCAGCATTTT | CASSLSSGLRPQHF
TRBJ1-5 | . | TRBV28 | . | TGTGCCAGCAGGCCAGGGGATAGCAATCAGCCCCAGCATTTT | CASRPGDSNQPQHF
TRBJ1-2 | . | TRBV21-1 | . | TGTGCCAGCAGCAAACAACATACCCCGAACCCTAACTATGGCTACACCTTC | CASSKQHTPNPNYGYTF
TRBJ1-2 | . | TRBV27 | TRBD1 | TGTGCCAGCAGTTTAACTTGGGACAGGGGATATGGCTACACCTTC | CASSLTWDRGYGYTF
TRBJ2-3 | once | TRBV10-3 | TRBD1 | TGTGCCATCAGTGACTACCGGGACAGAGGCACAGATACGCAGTATTTT | CAISDYRDRGTDTQYF
TRBJ1-5 | . | TRBV5-1 | . | TGCGCCAGCAGCTCAGGGGCCAATCAGCCCCAGCATTTT | CASSSGANQPQHF
TRBJ1-6 | . | TRBV5-1 | . | TGCGCCAGCAGCTTGGTCCGGGATAATTCACCCCTCCACTTT | CASSLVRDNSPLHF
TRBJ1-5 | . | TRBV29-1 | . | TGCAGCGTTTCAAGCAATAATCAGCCCCAGCATTTT | CSVSSNNQPQHF
TRBJ1-2 | . | TRBV6-1 | . | TGTGCCAGCAGTGAGAGCCCGACTAACTATGGCTACACCTTC | CASSESPTNYGYTF
TRBJ2-7 | . | TRBV29-1 | . | TGCAGCGTTGCGGGCCCACCCGGGGAGACCTCACGTACCGTGTACGAGCAGTACTTC | CSVAGPPGETSRTVYEQYF
TRBJ1-1 | . | TRBV5-6 | . | TGTGCCAGCAGCTTGGACGGTGGGAACACTGAAGCTTTCTTT | CASSLDGGNTEAFF
TRBJ2-2 | . | TRBV18 | TRBD2 | TGTGCCAGCCCTGTAGCGGGGTCGAACACCGGGGAGCTGTTTTTT | CASPVAGSNTGELFF
TRBJ2-3 | . | TRBV5-1 | . | TGCGCCAGCAGCTCGGGACTTAACACAGATACGCAGTATTTT | CASSSGLNTDTQYF
TRBJ1-6 | . | TRBV27 | . | TGTGCCAGCAGGGGGACGGCCTATTCACCCCTCCACTTT | CASRGTAYSPLHF
TRBJ1-5 | once | TRBV4-1 | . | TGCGCCAGCAGCCACCCCCCCGGACAGAATAATCAGCCCCAGCATTTT | CASSHPPGQNNQPQHF
TRBJ2-7 | . | TRBV19 | TRBD2 | TGTGCCAGTAGTACTAGCGGGAGTGGGCCCTACGAGCAGTACTTC | CASSTSGSGPYEQYF
TRBJ1-2 | . | TRBV25-1 | . | TGTGCCAGCAGTGAATTTGGGGCAGAAAGAGACTATGGCTACACCTTC | CASSEFGAERDYGYTF
TRBJ1-5 | . | TRBV19 | . | TGTGCCAGTAGTCAGGGGCGAAGTCAGCCCCAGCATTTT | CASSQGRSQPQHF
TRBJ2-7 | once | TRBV2 | . | TGTGCCAGCTGGTGGTCCAGCTACGAGCAGTACTTC | CASWWSSYEQYF
TRBJ1-2 | . | TRBV30 | . | TGTGCCTGGTGGGCAGTTCATTCGGGGGACTATGGCTACACCTTC | CAWWAVHSGDYGYTF
TRBJ2-2 | . | TRBV28 | . | TGTGCCAGCAGCCCCGCCGACAGCTCGAACACCGGGGAGCTGTTTTTT | CASSPADSSNTGELFF
TRBJ2-4 | . | TRBV7-9 | . | TGTGCCAGCAGCCCGGGCTCGGGCATTCAGTACTTC | CASSPGSGIQYF
TRBJ2-7 | . | TRBV13 | TRBD2 | TGTGCCAGCAGCTTAGGCCTGGCTAGCGGGACTTCCGAGCAGTACTTC | CASSLGLASGTSEQYF
TRBJ1-4 | . | TRBV2 | . | TGTGCCTCCGCGGGTCGAGAAAAACTGTTTTTT | CASAGREKLFF
TRBJ2-5 | . | TRBV12-5 | . | TGTGCTAGTGGTTTGGTAGGCAACAGTGCACCCCACAAGACCGAGACCCAGTACTTC | CASGLVGNSAPHKTETQYF
TRBJ1-5 | . | TRBV12-3/TRBV12-4 | TRBD1 | TGTGCCAGCAGTGGACAGGACAATCAGCCCCAGCATTTT | CASSGQDNQPQHF
TRBJ2-3 | . | TRBV5-1 | . | TGCGCCAGCAGCTTGGGAGGTGGGCCAGATACGCAGTATTTT | CASSLGGGPDTQYF
TRBJ1-4 | . | TRBV19 | . | TGTGCCAGTACGACAGGTTGGAGGTTAGCTGAAAAACTGTTTTTT | CASTTGWRLAEKLFF
TRBJ1-5 | . | TRBV18 | . | TGTGCCAGCTCACCAGGACAGCCTAGCAATCAGCCCCAGCATTTT | CASSPGQPSNQPQHF
TRBJ2-5 | few | TRBV14 | . | TGTGCCAGCAGCGTCCAAGAGACCCAGTACTTC | CASSVQETQYF
TRBJ1-4 | few | TRBV4-2 | . | TGTGCCAGCAGCCAAGCCCTTGGAAAACTGTTTTTT | CASSQALGKLFF
TRBJ1-6 | few | TRBV5-5 | TRBD1 | TGTGCCAGCAGCTCGGGGACAGGGGCAAATTCACCCCTCCACTTT | CASSSGTGANSPLHF
TRBJ2-3 | . | TRBV30 | . | TGTGCCTCCGCGGGACACCGGGGGGATACGCAGTATTTT | CASAGHRGDTQYF
TRBJ2-1 | . | TRBV19 | . | TGTGCCAGTAGTATAAGGTTGACGGTTCGCTACAATGAGCAGTTCTTC | CASSIRLTVRYNEQFF
TRBJ1-2 | . | TRBV12-3/TRBV12-4 | . | TGTGCCAGCACCCGACAAGAGAGGGGCTACACCTTC | CASTRQERGYTF
TRBJ2-7 | . | TRBV27 | TRBD1 | TGTGCCAGCAGTTCAAGACAGGGATTTTTTAGTTCCTACGAGCAGTACTTC | CASSSRQGFFSSYEQYF
TRBJ1-1 | once | TRBV6-1 | . | TGTGCCAGCAGTTCGGGGGGTTTGGTCACTGAAGCTTTCTTT | CASSSGGLVTEAFF
TRBJ2-1 | . | TRBV27 | . | TGTGCCAGCAGACGTCATGGCGATGAGCAGTTCTTC | CASRRHGDEQFF
TRBJ2-3 | . | TRBV19 | . | TGTGCCAGTAGTAGCGGACCGAGCACAGATACGCAGTATTTT | CASSSGPSTDTQYF
TRBJ1-1 | . | TRBV5-4 | . | TGTGCCAGCAGCTCCGTACAGCAGACTGAAGCTTTCTTT | CASSSVQQTEAFF
TRBJ2-1 | . | TRBV27 | . | TGTGCCAGCAGTTTATTCGGGGGCGTATATGAGCAGTTCTTC | CASSLFGGVYEQFF
TRBJ1-1 | . | TRBV6-5 | . | TGTGCCAGCAGTAAGACAGCAAACACTGAAGCTTTCTTT | CASSKTANTEAFF
TRBJ1-3 | . | TRBV9 | . | TGTGCCAGCAGCGTAGGATACAGCAGTGGAAACACCATATATTTT | CASSVGYSSGNTIYF
TRBJ2-7 | . | TRBV4-3 | . | TGCGCCAGCAGCCAACGACAGGGAGGGGACTACGAGCAGTACTTC | CASSQRQGGDYEQYF
TRBJ2-7 | once | TRBV7-2 | TRBD2 | TGTGCCAGCAGCCCCCCCAGCGGGGCCTACGAGCAGTACTTC | CASSPPSGAYEQYF
TRBJ2-2 | once | TRBV28 | . | TGTGCCAGCACTTCGGGGAAGGGTGGGATCGGGGAGCTGTTTTTT | CASTSGKGGIGELFF